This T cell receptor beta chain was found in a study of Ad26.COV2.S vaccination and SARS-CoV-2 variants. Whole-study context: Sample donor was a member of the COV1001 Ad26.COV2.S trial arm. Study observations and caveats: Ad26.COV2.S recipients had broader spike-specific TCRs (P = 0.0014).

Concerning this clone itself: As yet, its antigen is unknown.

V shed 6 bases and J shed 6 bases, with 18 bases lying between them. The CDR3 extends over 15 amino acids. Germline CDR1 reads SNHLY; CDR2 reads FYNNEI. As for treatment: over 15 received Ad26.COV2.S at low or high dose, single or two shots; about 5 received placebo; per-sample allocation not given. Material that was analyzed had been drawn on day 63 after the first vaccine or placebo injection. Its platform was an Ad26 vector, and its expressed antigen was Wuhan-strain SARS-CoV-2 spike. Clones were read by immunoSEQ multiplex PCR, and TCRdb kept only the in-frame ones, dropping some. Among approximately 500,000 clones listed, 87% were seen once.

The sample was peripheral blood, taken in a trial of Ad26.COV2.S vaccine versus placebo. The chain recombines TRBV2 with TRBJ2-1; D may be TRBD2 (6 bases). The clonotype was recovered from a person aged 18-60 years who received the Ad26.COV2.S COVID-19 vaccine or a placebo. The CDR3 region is CASRLGGPKSNEQFF. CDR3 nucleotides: TGTGCCAGCAGGTTAGGAGGGCCGAAAAGCAATGAGCAGTTCTTC. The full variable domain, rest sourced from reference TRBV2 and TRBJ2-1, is EPEVTQTPSHQVTQMGQEVILRCVPISNHLYFYWYRQILGQKVEFLVSFYNNEISEKSEIFDDQFSVERPDGSNFTLKIRSTKLEDSAMYFCASRLGGPKSNEQFFGPGTRLTVL.